A single sample is the source of the 19 T cell receptor beta chains below, sequenced in a study of post-analysis software for immune sequencing data. Study results and limitations: Patients carried 4 or 5 TRBV segments more frequently than controls did, and TRBV5-6, TRBV5-1 and TRBV20-1 were among them.

Antigens of these TCRs are unknown. The library was made from cDNA and included unique molecular identifiers. TCRdb reprocessed the PCR reads via MiXCR and lists one record per CDR3 protein. The table includes roughly 800,000 distinct CDR3 sequences, 30% detected once. The sample taken for sequencing was blood. Every receptor here comes from a girl aged 10-17 years with multiple sclerosis.

This chain connects TRBV20-1 to TRBJ2-5; D gene ambiguous. V was clipped by 3 bases and J by 1 base, with 6 bases between them. The CDR3 consists of 12 residues. Germline V gene sequence: CDR1 DFQATT, CDR2 SNEGSKA (reference sequence). The CDR3 DNA follows: TGCAGTGCTAGCCTAATCCAAGAGACCCAGTACTTC. Encoded protein: CSASLIQETQYF.

The chain carries TRBV6-2 or TRBV6-3 and TRBJ2-3; TRBD1 might be the D (6 bases). The germline gives CDR1 MNHEY, CDR2 SVGEGT. CDR3 length: 14 amino acids. The V gene lost 5 bases and the J gene lost 0 bases, with 9 bases spanning the gap. The DNA of the CDR3 is TGTGCCAGCAGTGGGGACACAAGCACAGATACGCAGTATTTT. This gives the protein CASSGDTSTDTQYF.

Details on this clonotype: Given the absence of the conserved phenylalanine or tryptophan at the CDR3 end, a read error is likely. This rearrangement joins TRBV5-5 to TRBJ1-2; 7 nucleotides match TRBD1. Looked up from germline, CDR1 is SGHKS and CDR2 is YYEKEE (reference sequence). Unmatched junction bases numbered 2, after V lost 4 bases and J lost 5 bases. The length of the CDR3 is 12 residues. This CDR3 reads CASSPTGYGYTL. Written as DNA, the CDR3 is TGTGCCAGCAGCCCGACAGGGTATGGCTACACCTTA.

This clonotype has a handful of counts. This sequence joins TRBV15 and TRBJ2-7, with a possible D match to TRBD2 (5 bases). The CDR3 loop spans 13 amino acids. Germline V CDR1 and CDR2: LNHNV, YYDKDF (reference sequence). The ends were cut back, 3 bases at V and 2 bases at J, with 8 bases in the middle. CDR3 protein: CATSRASPYEQYF. CDR3 sequence (DNA): TGTGCCACCAGCAGGGCTAGCCCCTACGAGCAGTACTTC.

This clonotype has at least ten counts. CDR3 amino acids: CSARGGSEGFNEQYF. For the CDR3, the DNA is TGCAGTGCTAGAGGAGGAAGTGAGGGGTTTAACGAGCAGTACTTC. J is TRBJ2-7 and V is TRBV20-1, with D perhaps being TRBD1 or TRBD2 (5 bases each). Trimming removed 1 base at V and 5 bases at J, with 18 bases between. Germline lookup yields CDR1 DFQATT and CDR2 SNEGSKA (reference sequence). The CDR3 length is 15 residues.

A word on this clonotype: A much larger clone differs from this one at a single base, so this may be a read error. The chain couples TRBV4-2 to TRBJ1-2; D remains unclear. This CDR3 is 14 amino acids long. Germline values: CDR1 LGHNA, CDR2 YNFKEQ. CDR3 DNA sequence: TGTGCCAGCAGCCAAGATTTGAACAACTATGGCCACACCTTC. Its protein is CASSQDLNNYGHTF.

This clonotype was recorded a few times. CDR3 protein: CASSEQGPYEQYF. The CDR3 DNA reads TGCGCCAGCAGTGAGCAGGGGCCCTACGAGCAGTACTTC. The rearrangement uses TRBV10-1 and TRBJ2-7, with D perhaps TRBD1 (6 bases). V lost 2 bases and J lost 2, with 7 bases in between. The CDR3 totals 13 residues. Germline assignment: CDR1 WNHNN and CDR2 SYGVQD (reference sequence).

This sequence joins TRBV29-1 and TRBJ2-3; D unclear. Germline V gene lookup returns CDR1 SQVTM and CDR2 ANQGSEA. The CDR3 contains 11 residues. Between the trimmed V and J ends, which lost 0 bases and 9 bases, there was a span of 7 bases. CDR3 bases: TGCAGCGTTGAAGAGGTGCTAACGCAGTATTTT. It encodes CSVEEVLTQYF.

This clonotype was seen many times. The chain uses TRBV20-1 and TRBJ2-5; 7 positions match TRBD2. The CDR3 consists of 15 residues. V lost 0 bases to trimming and J lost 7 bases; unmatched junction nucleotides: 11. Germline V gives CDR1 DFQATT, CDR2 SNEGSKA (reference sequence). The CDR3 loop is CSARDSGTTVWTQYF. The CDR3, as DNA: TGCAGTGCTAGAGATTCCGGGACTACAGTCTGGACCCAGTACTTC.

V gene TRBV20-1 combines with J gene TRBJ1-5; D is perhaps TRBD1 (6 bases). Trimming pared 3 bases from V and 7 bases from J, leaving 22 bases between. The CDR3 has 16 amino acids. Germline assignment: CDR1 DFQATT and CDR2 SNEGSKA (reference sequence). CDR3 residues: CSARVTGRGAGQPQHF. DNA for the CDR3: TGCAGTGCTAGGGTAACGGGACGGGGGGCAGGCCAGCCCCAGCATTTT.

The CDR3: CASRGENNEQFF. CDR3 DNA sequence: TGTGCCAGCAGGGGGGAGAACAATGAGCAGTTCTTC. The genes are TRBV27 and TRBJ2-1; D tentatively reads TRBD1 or TRBD2 (5 bases each). The V and J ends lost 6 bases and 5 bases respectively, with 8 bases between them. The CDR3 length is 12 residues. From germline, CDR1 is MNHEY and CDR2 SMNVEV (reference sequence).

This clonotype was detected only a few times. The chain has TRBV6-2 or TRBV6-3 and TRBJ2-1; perhaps TRBD2 as D (6 bases). There are 17 residues in the CDR3. Per germline, CDR1 MNHEY and CDR2 SVGEGT. Trimming left V 7 bases short and J 0 bases short, with 19 bases between. CDR3 loop: CASIRTPAGSSYNEQFF. The CDR3 nucleotides read TGTGCCAGCATCCGGACCCCCGCGGGAAGCTCCTACAATGAGCAGTTCTTC.

The chain joins TRBV3-1 to TRBJ1-2, with unresolved D. Trimming removed 1 base at V and 4 bases at J, with 10 bases between. Per germline, CDR1 LGHDT and CDR2 YNNKEL (reference sequence). This CDR3 is 14 amino acids long. In DNA form, the CDR3 reads TGTGCCAGCAGCCAAGGTGCGGGAATCTATGGCTACACCTTC. Translated: CASSQGAGIYGYTF.

DNA for the CDR3: TGCAGTGCTAGACCAAGACAGGGGAATCAGCCCCAGCATTTT. Protein product: CSARPRQGNQPQHF. V is TRBV20-1 and J is TRBJ1-5; 8 positions match TRBD1. The CDR3 spans 14 residues. Trimming took 2 bases from V and 4 from J; bases not matched to a gene: 4. Per germline, CDR1 DFQATT and CDR2 SNEGSKA (reference sequence).

This clonotype was seen a handful of times. The V gene is TRBV25-1, the J gene TRBJ2-3, with D tentatively TRBD2 (6 bases). This CDR3 has 11 residues. Germline CDR1 MGHDK, CDR2 SYGVNS. Trimming took off 9 bases at V and 12 bases at J, with 16 bases between the two ends. The CDR3 nucleotides are TGTGCCAGTTCCCCGGGACTCACTCAGTATTTT. It translates to CASSPGLTQYF.

This clonotype appeared a few times. This sequence joins TRBV28 and TRBJ1-6, with 7 bases aligning to TRBD1. Germline V gene sequence: CDR1 MDHEN, CDR2 SYDVKM. The CDR3 contains 16 residues. The V segment lost 8 bases and the J segment 9 bases; nucleotides outside the gene matches: 16. The CDR3 DNA follows: TGTGCCAGCTTCACCTCTTATCAGGGGGTCGGTTCACCCCTCCACTTT. Its protein is CASFTSYQGVGSPLHF.

This clonotype occurred many times. J is TRBJ2-5 and V is TRBV6-1; a weak D match, TRBD2 (6 bases). CDR1 is MNHNS and CDR2 is SASEGT in the germline V gene. V was trimmed by 2 bases and J by 2 bases, leaving 12 bases between them. The CDR3 spans 15 residues. The CDR3 region is CASSESGLAQETQYF. The CDR3 bases are TGTGCCAGCAGTGAATCGGGGCTAGCGCAAGAGACCCAGTACTTC.

The table lists this clonotype with a count of one. The chain has TRBV6-2 or TRBV6-3 and TRBJ1-5; 7 nucleotides line up with TRBD1. The V gene end was trimmed by 5 bases and the J gene end by 6 bases; junction bases not matched to a gene: 4. The germline CDR1 and CDR2 sequences are MNHEY and SVGEGT. CDR3 size: 13 residues. DNA of the CDR3: TGTGCCAGCAGTCGAGGGGGCATTCAGCCCCAGCATTTT. This sequence encodes CASSRGGIQPQHF.

The rearrangement joins TRBV29-1 to TRBJ2-7; D remains unclear. Germline CDR1 reads SQVTM; CDR2 reads ANQGSEA. The CDR3 runs to 12 residues. The germline V and J ends were trimmed by 2 bases and 0 bases, with 5 bases remaining between them. CDR3: CSVELSSYEQYF. CDR3 DNA: TGCAGCGTTGAACTGAGCTCCTACGAGCAGTACTTC.